The clone carrying this TCR beta chain was seen a few times. Amplification by 5'RACE using constant-segment primers produced TCR alpha and TCR beta cDNA libraries that carried sample barcodes and UMIs. TCRdb passed the 5' RACE reads through MiXCR, listing each CDR3 protein once. The repertoire holds approximately 300,000 distinct CDR3 sequences, with around 19% as singletons. The data originate from a study of T-cell memory formation after mild COVID-19. This receptor was identified in a man aged 18 to 30 who had mild COVID-19 (a few samples of this study predate the infection). Cell type and time point are not known. Source material: PBMCs or a T cell subset sorted from them (not recorded which).

The CDR3 DNA sequence: TGTGCCAGCAGCCCCCCTTGGGCGATTGGGGCCAACGTCCTGACTTTC. It encodes CASSPPWAIGANVLTF. V gene TRBV3-1 combines with J gene TRBJ2-6; no clear D. Germline CDR1 LGHDT, CDR2 YNNKEL (reference sequence). The CDR3 extends over 16 amino acids. Trimming took 4 bases from V and 3 from J, leaving 13 bases between them. Combining the CDR3 with reference TRBV3-1 and TRBJ2-6 gives the whole variable domain DTAVSQTPKYLVTQMGNDKSIKCEQNLGHDTMYWYKQDSKKFLKIMFSYNNKELIINETVPNRFSPKSPDKAHLNLHINSLELGDSAVYFCASSPPWAIGANVLTFGAGSRLTVL.